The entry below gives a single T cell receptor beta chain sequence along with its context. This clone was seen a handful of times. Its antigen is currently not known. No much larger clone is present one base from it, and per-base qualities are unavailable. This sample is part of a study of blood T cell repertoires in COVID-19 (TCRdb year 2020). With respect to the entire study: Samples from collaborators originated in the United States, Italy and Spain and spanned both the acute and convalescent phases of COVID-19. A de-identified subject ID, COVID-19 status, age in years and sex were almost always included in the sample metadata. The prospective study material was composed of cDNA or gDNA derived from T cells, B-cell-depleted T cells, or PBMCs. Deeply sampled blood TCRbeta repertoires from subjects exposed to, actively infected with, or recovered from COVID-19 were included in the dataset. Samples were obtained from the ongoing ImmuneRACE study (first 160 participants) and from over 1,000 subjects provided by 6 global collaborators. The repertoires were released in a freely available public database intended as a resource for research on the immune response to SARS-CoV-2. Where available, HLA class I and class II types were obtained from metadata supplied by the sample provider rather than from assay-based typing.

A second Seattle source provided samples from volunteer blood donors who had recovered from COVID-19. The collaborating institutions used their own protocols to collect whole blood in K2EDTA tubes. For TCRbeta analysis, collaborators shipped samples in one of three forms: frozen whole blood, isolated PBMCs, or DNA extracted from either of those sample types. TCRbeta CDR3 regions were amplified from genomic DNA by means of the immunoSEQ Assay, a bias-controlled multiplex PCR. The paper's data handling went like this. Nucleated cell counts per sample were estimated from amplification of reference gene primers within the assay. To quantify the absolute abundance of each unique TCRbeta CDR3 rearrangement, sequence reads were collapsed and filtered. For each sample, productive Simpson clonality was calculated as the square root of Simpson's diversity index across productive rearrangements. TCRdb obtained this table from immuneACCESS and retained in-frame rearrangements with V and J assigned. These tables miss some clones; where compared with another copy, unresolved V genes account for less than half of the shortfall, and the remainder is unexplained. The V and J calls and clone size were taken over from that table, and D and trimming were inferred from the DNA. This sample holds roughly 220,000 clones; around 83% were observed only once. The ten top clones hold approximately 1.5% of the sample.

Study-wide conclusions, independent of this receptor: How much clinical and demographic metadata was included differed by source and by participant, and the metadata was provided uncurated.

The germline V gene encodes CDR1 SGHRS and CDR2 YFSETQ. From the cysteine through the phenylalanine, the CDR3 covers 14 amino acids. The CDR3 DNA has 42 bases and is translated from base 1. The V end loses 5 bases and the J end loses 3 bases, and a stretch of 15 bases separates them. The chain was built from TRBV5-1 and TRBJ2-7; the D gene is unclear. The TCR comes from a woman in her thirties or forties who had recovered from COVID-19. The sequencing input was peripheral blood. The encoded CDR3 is CASSKADGVYEQYF. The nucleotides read TGCGCCAGCAGTAAGGCGGATGGTGTCTACGAGCAGTACTTC.